This T cell receptor (beta chain) emerged from a study of OX40 agonist ivuxolimab in advanced cancers. The method was immunoSEQ multiplex PCR; TCRdb's version includes in-frame clones alone and lacks a portion of them. This repertoire shows roughly 48,000 clones, about 81% found once; its top ten account for roughly 1.1%. V lost 0 bases to trimming and J lost 3 bases, with 5 bases between them. The CDR3 is 14 amino acids. Looked up from germline, CDR1 is LGHNA and CDR2 is YSLEER. This receptor was obtained from an adult with an advanced solid tumor such as melanoma, head and neck, liver or kidney cancer. V is TRBV4-3 and J is TRBJ2-2; D unresolved. Sequencing used CD4+ or CD8+ T cells sorted from blood, obtained in a trial of the OX40 agonist ivuxolimab. The CDR3 coding sequence is TGCGCCAGCAGCCAAGAACCGGACACCGGGGAGCTGTTTTTT. Its translation is CASSQEPDTGELFF.